Each of the 21 T cell receptor beta chains below was sequenced from the same sample in a study of T cell responses to AZD1222 COVID-19 vaccine. Sequenced by immunoSEQ multiplex PCR; TCRdb stores in-frame clones only, minus some. The sample gives about 160,000 clones, approximately 90% of which show up once; around 4.4% is in the top ten. The sequences come from peripheral blood, collected on day 0 of AZD1222 vaccination. The receptors shown here come from an adult in good health.

The chain recombines TRBV28 with TRBJ2-3; the match to TRBD2 covers 7 bases. V was clipped by 7 bases and J by 0 bases; unmatched bases: 7. Germline CDR1 MDHEN, CDR2 SYDVKM. The length of the CDR3 is 15 residues. CDR3 sequence: CASMGHSGSTDTQYF. DNA of the CDR3: TGTGCCAGCATGGGGCATAGCGGGAGCACAGATACGCAGTATTTT.

The rearrangement links TRBV3-1 (or the pseudogene TRBV3-2) to TRBJ1-6; D gene uncertain. There are 12 residues in the CDR3. V was shortened by 1 base and J by 8 bases, with 3 bases between the two germline ends. Per germline, CDR1 LGHDT and CDR2 YNNKEL (reference sequence). The CDR3 DNA reads TGTGCCAGCAGCCAAGTTGATTCACCCCTCCACTTT. Translation: CASSQVDSPLHF.

The chain recombines TRBV6-5 with TRBJ2-7; no reliable D call. CDR1 and CDR2 from the germline V gene are MNHEY and SVGAGI. This CDR3 has 13 amino acids. V dropped 6 bases and J dropped 5 bases, with 14 bases sitting between them. The CDR3: CASSAMSADEQYF. CDR3 bases: TGTGCCAGCAGCGCCATGTCCGCGGACGAGCAGTACTTC.

J is TRBJ2-1 and V is TRBV10-1; D perhaps matches TRBD2 (7 bases). There are 12 residues in the CDR3. Germline assignment: CDR1 WNHNN and CDR2 SYGVQD (reference sequence). Trimming removed 5 bases at V and 9 bases at J, with 11 bases between. Here the CDR3 reads CASSPGGSEQFF. The CDR3 DNA sequence: TGCGCCAGCAGTCCGGGGGGCAGTGAGCAGTTCTTC.

The J gene is TRBJ1-2, the V gene TRBV6-2 or TRBV6-3; D unresolved. V lost 8 bases and J lost 6, with 10 bases in between. The CDR3 totals 11 residues. The germline V gene has CDR1 MNHEY and CDR2 SVGEGT. The CDR3, as DNA: TGTGCCAGCGGCCAGCTTAATGGCTACACCTTC. It codes for CASGQLNGYTF.

This clone was counted once. The rearrangement joins TRBV29-1 to TRBJ1-5; weak D call: TRBD1 (6 bases). CDR3 size: 13 residues. Trimming left V 4 bases short and J 3 bases short, with 10 bases between. Per germline, CDR1 SQVTM and CDR2 ANQGSEA. The DNA of the CDR3 is TGCAGCGTTGTTCAGGGGATCAATCAGCCCCAGCATTTT. This translates into CSVVQGINQPQHF.

The genes are TRBV5-4 and TRBJ1-6; 7 bases align to TRBD1. V lost 4 bases and J lost 5; bases outside the gene matches: 6. The CDR3 length is 15 residues. From germline, CDR1 is SGHNT and CDR2 YYREEE (reference sequence). CDR3 DNA: TGTGCCAGCAGCCGAGACAGGGACCATAATTCACCCCTCCACTTT. Amino acid sequence: CASSRDRDHNSPLHF.

The chain combines TRBV14 with TRBJ1-6, with TRBD1 as a possible D gene (5 bases). Germline CDR1 SGHDN, CDR2 FVKESK. V was clipped by 7 bases and J by 7 bases, with 17 bases between them. The CDR3 is 15 residues long. CDR3 sequence: CASTFSGGGNSPLHF. CDR3 nucleotides: TGTGCCAGCACCTTCTCCGGGGGTGGAAATTCACCCCTCCACTTT.

The rearrangement joins TRBV10-2 to TRBJ1-5; D possibly corresponds to TRBD1 (5 bases). Germline CDR1 is WSHSY and CDR2 is SAAADI. Trimming shortened V by 7 bases and J by 2 bases, and 15 bases separated the two germline ends. This CDR3 comprises 15 residues. CDR3 protein: CASTDPGTGNQPQHF. Here the CDR3 DNA reads TGCGCCAGCACTGACCCCGGGACGGGCAATCAGCCCCAGCATTTT.

This chain connects TRBV11-3 to TRBJ2-1; 7 bases are shared with TRBD2. The CDR3 spans 15 residues. CDR1 is SGHNT, CDR2 YENEEA, per germline. With V trimmed by 5 bases and J by 5 bases, 9 bases remained unmatched. Here the CDR3 reads CASSRRDYGHNEQFF. The CDR3 region has the DNA TGTGCCAGCAGCCGCCGGGACTACGGCCACAATGAGCAGTTCTTC.

The genes are TRBV3-1 (or the pseudogene TRBV3-2) and TRBJ1-3, with 7 bases identical to TRBD1. The CDR3 extends over 15 amino acids. Germline V lookup: CDR1 LGHDT, CDR2 YNNKEL (reference sequence). J was trimmed by 2 bases and V by 3 bases; bases with no gene match: 4. CDR3 in DNA: TGTGCCAGCAGCCAGAAAAGGGGGCCTGGAAACACCATATATTTT. Its protein is CASSQKRGPGNTIYF.

CDR3 coding DNA: TGTGCCAGCAGTTATTCGGGAAACACCATATATTTT. Its protein product is CASSYSGNTIYF. The chain has TRBV6-2 or TRBV6-3 and TRBJ1-3; D unclear. V shed 3 bases and J shed 4 bases, with 4 bases lying between them. Germline V CDR1 and CDR2: MNHEY, SVGEGT. The CDR3 is made up of 12 amino acids.

J is TRBJ2-3 and V is TRBV4-1; D may be TRBD2 (5 bases). The V and J ends lost 6 bases and 0 bases respectively, with 19 bases between them. From germline, CDR1 is MGHRA and CDR2 YSYEKL. This CDR3 comprises 17 residues. The DNA of the CDR3 is TGCGCCAGCAGGCCGATCGGACTCCTAAACAGCACAGATACGCAGTATTTT. It yields the protein CASRPIGLLNSTDTQYF.

The J gene is TRBJ2-1, the V gene TRBV4-3; 7 bases are shared with TRBD2. Germline CDR1 and CDR2: LGHNA and YSLEER. V trimming: 4 bases; J trimming: 9 bases; junction bases outside the gene matches: 6. The CDR3 consists of 13 residues. The CDR3 protein is CASSPAWGGEQFF. CDR3 nucleotide sequence: TGCGCCAGCAGCCCGGCCTGGGGGGGTGAGCAGTTCTTC.

The chain joins TRBV2 to TRBJ2-7; 7 bases map to TRBD2. The CDR3 is made up of 14 amino acids. V lost 4 bases and J lost 5; bases outside the gene matches: 8. CDR1 and CDR2 (germline): SNHLY, FYNNEI. CDR3 coding DNA: TGTGCCAGCAGTGGGAGGACTAGTGTCGACGAGCAGTACTTC. This gives the protein CASSGRTSVDEQYF.

The J gene is TRBJ1-5, the V gene TRBV3-1 (or the pseudogene TRBV3-2); D gene uncertain. The CDR3 has 14 residues. V was shortened by 3 bases and J by 9 bases, with 15 bases between the two germline ends. Looked up from germline, CDR1 is LGHDT and CDR2 is YNNKEL (reference sequence). The CDR3 protein is CASSHESRAGPQHF. The DNA of the CDR3 is TGTGCCAGCAGCCACGAATCACGTGCCGGGCCCCAGCATTTT.

The chain joins TRBV12-3 or TRBV12-4 to TRBJ2-5; D might be TRBD2 (5 bases). The V end lost 6 bases, the J end lost 7 bases, and 15 bases lay between the germline ends. This CDR3 has 13 amino acids. The CDR3 DNA reads TGTGCCAGCAGCCCCGCGGGTTGGGGGACCCAGTACTTC. This translates into CASSPAGWGTQYF.

This chain joins TRBV7-9 and TRBJ1-2; 7 positions match TRBD1. The CDR3 spans 14 residues. V lost 2 bases, J lost 4 bases, and 4 bases stayed unmatched. Germline V gene data show CDR1 as SEHNR and CDR2 as FQNEAQ (reference sequence). Here the CDR3 reads CASSLSRQGYGYTF. The CDR3 coding sequence is TGTGCCAGCAGCTTATCCCGACAGGGCTATGGCTACACCTTC.

A word on this clone: A read error may produce the germline difference seen at one junction end. The chain links TRBV7-7 to TRBJ2-1, with D perhaps matching TRBD2 (6 bases). The CDR3 consists of 19 residues. Per the germline V gene, CDR1 is SSHAT and CDR2 is FNYEAQ (reference sequence). The CDR3 protein is CASSWRLGGGGPSNNEQFF. CDR3 in DNA: TGTGCTAGCAGCTGGCGTTTGGGGGGAGGCGGTCCCAGTAACAATGAGCAGTTCTTC.

This rearrangement joins TRBV5-1 to TRBJ2-1, with 10 bases matching TRBD2. V lost 4 bases to trimming and J lost 5 bases; unmatched junction nucleotides: 3. This CDR3 has 14 amino acids. The germline CDR1 and CDR2 sequences are SGHRS and YFSETQ. CDR3 region: CASSTGLADNEQFF. CDR3 DNA: TGCGCCAGCAGCACCGGACTAGCGGACAATGAGCAGTTCTTC.

V usage is TRBV7-3 and J usage is TRBJ2-5, with D perhaps TRBD2 (7 bases). This CDR3 contains 15 residues. Trimming cost V 5 bases and J 2 bases, with 15 bases left between them. CDR1 SGHTA and CDR2 FQGTGA come from the germline V gene. The CDR3 nucleotides are TGTGCCAGCAGCCCGGGGGGCGGTAGGCAAGAGACCCAGTACTTC. This codes for CASSPGGGRQETQYF. Combining the CDR3 with reference TRBV7-3 and TRBJ2-5 gives the whole variable domain GAGVSQTPSNKVTEKGKYVELRCDPISGHTALYWYRQSLGQGPEFLIYFQGTGAADDSGLPNDRFFAVRPEGSVSTLKIQRTERGDSAVYLCASSPGGGRQETQYFGPGTRLLVL.